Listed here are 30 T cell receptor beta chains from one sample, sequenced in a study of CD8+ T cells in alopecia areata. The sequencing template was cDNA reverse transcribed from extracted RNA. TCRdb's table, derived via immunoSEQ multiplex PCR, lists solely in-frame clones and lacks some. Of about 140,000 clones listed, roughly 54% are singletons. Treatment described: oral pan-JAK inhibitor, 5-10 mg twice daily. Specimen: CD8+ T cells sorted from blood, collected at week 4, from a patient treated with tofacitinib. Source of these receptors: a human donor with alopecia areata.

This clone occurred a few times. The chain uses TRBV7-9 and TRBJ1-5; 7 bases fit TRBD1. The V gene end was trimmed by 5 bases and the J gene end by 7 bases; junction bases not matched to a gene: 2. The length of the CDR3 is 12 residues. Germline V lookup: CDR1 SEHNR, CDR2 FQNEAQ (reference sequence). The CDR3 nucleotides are TGTGCCAGCAGCCAGGGGGGGCAGCCCCAGCATTTT. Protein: CASSQGGQPQHF.

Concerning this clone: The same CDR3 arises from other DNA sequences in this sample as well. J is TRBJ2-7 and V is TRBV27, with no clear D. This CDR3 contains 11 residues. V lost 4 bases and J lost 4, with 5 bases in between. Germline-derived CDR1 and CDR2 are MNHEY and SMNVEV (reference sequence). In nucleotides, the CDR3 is TGTGCCAGCAGTTCTGGTTACGAGCAGTACTTC. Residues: CASSSGYEQYF.

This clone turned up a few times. CDR3: CSVEDRVVSTDTQYF. DNA of the CDR3: TGCAGCGTTGAAGATCGGGTGGTTTCCACAGATACGCAGTATTTT. J is TRBJ2-3 and V is TRBV29-1; D not resolved. V dropped 0 bases and J dropped 2 bases, with 12 bases sitting between them. Germline V gives CDR1 SQVTM, CDR2 ANQGSEA. This CDR3 spans 15 amino acids.

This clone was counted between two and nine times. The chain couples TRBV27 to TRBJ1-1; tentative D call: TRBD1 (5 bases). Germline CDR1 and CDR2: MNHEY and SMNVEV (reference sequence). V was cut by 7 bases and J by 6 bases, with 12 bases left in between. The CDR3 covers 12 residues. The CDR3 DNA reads TGTGCCAGCAAGCAGGGTTACGCTGAAGCTTTCTTT. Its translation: CASKQGYAEAFF.

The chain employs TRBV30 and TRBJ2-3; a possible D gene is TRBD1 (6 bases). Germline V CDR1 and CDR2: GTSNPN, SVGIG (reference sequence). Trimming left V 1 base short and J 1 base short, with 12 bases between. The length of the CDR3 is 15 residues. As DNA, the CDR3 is TGTGCCTGGAGTGGGGCAGGGGACGGCACAGATACGCAGTATTTT. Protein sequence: CAWSGAGDGTDTQYF.

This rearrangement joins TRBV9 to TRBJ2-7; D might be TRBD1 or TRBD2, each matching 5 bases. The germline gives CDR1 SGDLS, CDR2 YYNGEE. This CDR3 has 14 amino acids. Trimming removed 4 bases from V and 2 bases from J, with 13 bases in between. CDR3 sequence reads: CASSSGTTTYEQYF. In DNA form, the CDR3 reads TGTGCCAGCAGCTCCGGGACCACCACCTACGAGCAGTACTTC.

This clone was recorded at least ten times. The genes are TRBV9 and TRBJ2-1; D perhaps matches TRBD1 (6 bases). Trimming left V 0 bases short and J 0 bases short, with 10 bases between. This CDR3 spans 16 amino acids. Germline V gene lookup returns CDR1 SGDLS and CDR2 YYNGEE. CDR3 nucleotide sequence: TGTGCCAGCAGCGTAGCTTTAGGGGGCTCCTACAATGAGCAGTTCTTC. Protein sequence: CASSVALGGSYNEQFF.

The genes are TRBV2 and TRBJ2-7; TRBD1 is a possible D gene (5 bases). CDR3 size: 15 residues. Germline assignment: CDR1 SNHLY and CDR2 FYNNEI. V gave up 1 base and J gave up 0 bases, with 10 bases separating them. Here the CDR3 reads CASSEDQGSSYEQYF. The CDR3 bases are TGTGCCAGCAGTGAAGATCAGGGTAGCTCCTACGAGCAGTACTTC. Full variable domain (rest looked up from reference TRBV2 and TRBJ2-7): EPEVTQTPSHQVTQMGQEVILRCVPISNHLYFYWYRQILGQKVEFLVSFYNNEISEKSEIFDDQFSVERPDGSNFTLKIRSTKLEDSAMYFCASSEDQGSSYEQYFGPGTRLTVT.

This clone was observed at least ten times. The chain's CDR3 is CAWSLQGDSPLHF. In nucleotides, the CDR3 is TGTGCCTGGAGTTTGCAGGGTGATTCACCCCTCCACTTT. The rearrangement uses TRBV30 and TRBJ1-6, with a possible D match to TRBD1 (5 bases). Trimming left V 2 bases short and J 8 bases short, with 10 bases between. CDR1 and CDR2 (germline): GTSNPN, SVGIG (reference sequence). CDR3 length: 13 amino acids. The variable domain in full, completed from reference TRBV30 and TRBJ1-6, reads SQTIHQWPATLVQPVGSPLSLECTVEGTSNPNLYWYRQAAGRGLQLLFYSVGIGQISSEVPQNLSASRPQDRQFILSSKKLLLSDSGFYLCAWSLQGDSPLHFGNGTRLTVT.

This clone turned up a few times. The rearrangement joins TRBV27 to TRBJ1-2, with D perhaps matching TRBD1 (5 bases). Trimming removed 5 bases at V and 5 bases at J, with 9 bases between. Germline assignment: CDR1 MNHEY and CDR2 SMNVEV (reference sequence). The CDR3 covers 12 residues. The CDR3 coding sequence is TGTGCCAGCAGTATGGGGGGATATGGCTACACCTTC. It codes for CASSMGGYGYTF.

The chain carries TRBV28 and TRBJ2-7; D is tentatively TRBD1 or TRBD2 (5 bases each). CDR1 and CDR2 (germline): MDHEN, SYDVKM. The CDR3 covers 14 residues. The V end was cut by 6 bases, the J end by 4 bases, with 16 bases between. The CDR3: CASSPRDGVYEQYF. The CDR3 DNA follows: TGTGCCAGCAGCCCCCGGGACGGAGTTTACGAGCAGTACTTC. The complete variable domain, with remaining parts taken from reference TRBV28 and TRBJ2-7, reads DVKVTQSSRYLVKRTGEKVFLECVQDMDHENMFWYRQDPGLGLRLIYFSYDVKMKEKGDIPEGYSVSREKKERFSLILESASTNQTSMYLCASSPRDGVYEQYFGPGTRLTVT.

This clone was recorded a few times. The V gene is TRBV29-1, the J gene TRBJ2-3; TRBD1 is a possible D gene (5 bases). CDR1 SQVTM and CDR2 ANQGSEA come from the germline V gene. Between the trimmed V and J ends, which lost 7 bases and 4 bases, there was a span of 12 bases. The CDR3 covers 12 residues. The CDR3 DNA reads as TGCAGCGCCCCCCTGGGGCCAGATACGCAGTATTTT. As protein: CSAPLGPDTQYF.

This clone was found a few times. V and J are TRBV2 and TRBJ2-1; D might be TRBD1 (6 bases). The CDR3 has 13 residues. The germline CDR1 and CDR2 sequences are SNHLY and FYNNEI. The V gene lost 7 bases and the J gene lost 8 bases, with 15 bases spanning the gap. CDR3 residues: CASIPRDKDEQFF. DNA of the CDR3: TGTGCCAGCATCCCCCGGGACAAGGATGAGCAGTTCTTC. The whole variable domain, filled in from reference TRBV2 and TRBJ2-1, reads EPEVTQTPSHQVTQMGQEVILRCVPISNHLYFYWYRQILGQKVEFLVSFYNNEISEKSEIFDDQFSVERPDGSNFTLKIRSTKLEDSAMYFCASIPRDKDEQFFGPGTRLTVL.

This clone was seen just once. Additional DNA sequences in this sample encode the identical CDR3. CDR3 DNA sequence: TGTGCCTGGAGCAGTAGCTCCTACGAGCAGTACTTC. As protein: CAWSSSSYEQYF. J is TRBJ2-7 and V is TRBV30; the D is unclear. V was trimmed by 3 bases and J by 0 bases, leaving 6 bases between them. CDR1 GTSNPN and CDR2 SVGIG come from the germline V gene (reference sequence). The CDR3 consists of 12 residues.

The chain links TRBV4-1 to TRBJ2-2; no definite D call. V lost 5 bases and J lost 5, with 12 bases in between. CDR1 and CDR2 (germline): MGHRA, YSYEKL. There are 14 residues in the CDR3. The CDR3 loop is CASSSTIGTGELFF. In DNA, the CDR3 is TGCGCCAGCAGCTCCACTATCGGGACCGGGGAGCTGTTTTTT.

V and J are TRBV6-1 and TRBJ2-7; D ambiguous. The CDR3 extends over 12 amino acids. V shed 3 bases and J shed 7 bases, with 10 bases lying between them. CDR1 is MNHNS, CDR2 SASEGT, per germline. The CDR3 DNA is TGTGCCAGCAGTGATAGCCCTTGGGAGCAGTACTTC. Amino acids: CASSDSPWEQYF.

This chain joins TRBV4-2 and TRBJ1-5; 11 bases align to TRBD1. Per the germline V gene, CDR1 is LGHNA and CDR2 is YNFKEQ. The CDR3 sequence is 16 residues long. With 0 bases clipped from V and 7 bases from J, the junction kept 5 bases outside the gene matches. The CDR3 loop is CASSQDLDRGQQPQHF. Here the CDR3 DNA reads TGTGCCAGCAGCCAAGATTTGGACAGGGGGCAACAGCCCCAGCATTTT.

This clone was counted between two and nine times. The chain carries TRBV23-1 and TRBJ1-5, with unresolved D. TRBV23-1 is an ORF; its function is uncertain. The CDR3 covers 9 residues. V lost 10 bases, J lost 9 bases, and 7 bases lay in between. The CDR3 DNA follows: TGCGCCACCCTTAGGCCCCAGCATTTT. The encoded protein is CATLRPQHF.

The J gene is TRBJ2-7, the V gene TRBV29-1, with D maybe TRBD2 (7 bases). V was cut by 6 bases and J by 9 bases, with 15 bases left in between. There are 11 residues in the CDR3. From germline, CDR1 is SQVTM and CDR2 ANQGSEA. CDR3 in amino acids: CSVGGAARQYF. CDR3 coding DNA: TGCAGCGTGGGGGGGGCAGCTCGGCAGTACTTC.

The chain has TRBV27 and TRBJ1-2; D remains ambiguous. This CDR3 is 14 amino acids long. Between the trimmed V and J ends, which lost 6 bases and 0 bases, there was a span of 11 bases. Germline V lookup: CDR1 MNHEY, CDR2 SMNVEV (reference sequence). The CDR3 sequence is CASSPVSTNYGYTF. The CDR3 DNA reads TGTGCCAGCAGCCCGGTTAGCACTAACTATGGCTACACCTTC.

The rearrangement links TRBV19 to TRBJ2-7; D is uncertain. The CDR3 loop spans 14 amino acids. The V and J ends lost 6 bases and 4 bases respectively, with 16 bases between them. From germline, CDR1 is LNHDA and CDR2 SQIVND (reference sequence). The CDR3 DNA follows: TGTGCCAGTAGCAACCCAGGCTGGGAATACGAGCAGTACTTC. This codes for CASSNPGWEYEQYF.

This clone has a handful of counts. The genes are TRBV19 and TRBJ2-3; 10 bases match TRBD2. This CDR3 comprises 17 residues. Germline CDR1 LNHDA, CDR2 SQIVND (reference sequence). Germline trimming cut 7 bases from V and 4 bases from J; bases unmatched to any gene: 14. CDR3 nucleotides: TGTGCCAGTATGCCGGGACTAGCGAATGAGTTGGCAGATACGCAGTATTTT. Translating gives CASMPGLANELADTQYF.

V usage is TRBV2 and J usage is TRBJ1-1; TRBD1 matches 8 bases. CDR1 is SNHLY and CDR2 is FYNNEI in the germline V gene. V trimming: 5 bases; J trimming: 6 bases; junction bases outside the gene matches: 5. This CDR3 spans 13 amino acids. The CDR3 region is CASSFDRGAEAFF. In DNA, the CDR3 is TGTGCCAGCAGTTTTGACAGGGGCGCTGAAGCTTTCTTT.

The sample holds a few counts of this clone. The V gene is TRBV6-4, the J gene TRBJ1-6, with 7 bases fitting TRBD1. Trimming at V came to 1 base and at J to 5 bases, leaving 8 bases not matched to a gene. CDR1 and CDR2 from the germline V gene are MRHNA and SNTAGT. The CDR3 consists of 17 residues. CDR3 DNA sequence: TGTGCCAGCAGTGACTTCTCGCCCGGGACAGATAATTCACCCCTCCACTTT. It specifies CASSDFSPGTDNSPLHF.

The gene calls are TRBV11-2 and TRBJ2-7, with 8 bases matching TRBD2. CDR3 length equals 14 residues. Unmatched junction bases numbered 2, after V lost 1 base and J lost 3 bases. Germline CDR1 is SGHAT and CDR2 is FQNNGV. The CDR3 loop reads CASSLAGGDYEQYF. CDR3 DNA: TGTGCCAGCAGCTTAGCCGGGGGGGACTACGAGCAGTACTTC.

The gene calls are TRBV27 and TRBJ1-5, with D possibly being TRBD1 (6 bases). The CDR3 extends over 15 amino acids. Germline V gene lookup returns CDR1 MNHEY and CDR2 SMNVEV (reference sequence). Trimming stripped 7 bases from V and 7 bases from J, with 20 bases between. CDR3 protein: CASMPGARYGQPQHF. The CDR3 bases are TGTGCCAGCATGCCGGGGGCCCGCTATGGACAGCCCCAGCATTTT.

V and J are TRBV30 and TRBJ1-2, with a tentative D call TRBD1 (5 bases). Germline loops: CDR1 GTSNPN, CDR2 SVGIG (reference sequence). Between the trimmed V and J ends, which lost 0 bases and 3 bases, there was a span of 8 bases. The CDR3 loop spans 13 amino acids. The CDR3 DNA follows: TGTGCCTGGAGTGTTGGGGGGGACTATGGCTACACCTTC. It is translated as CAWSVGGDYGYTF. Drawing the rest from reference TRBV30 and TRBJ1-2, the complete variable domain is SQTIHQWPATLVQPVGSPLSLECTVEGTSNPNLYWYRQAAGRGLQLLFYSVGIGQISSEVPQNLSASRPQDRQFILSSKKLLLSDSGFYLCAWSVGGDYGYTFGSGTRLTVV.

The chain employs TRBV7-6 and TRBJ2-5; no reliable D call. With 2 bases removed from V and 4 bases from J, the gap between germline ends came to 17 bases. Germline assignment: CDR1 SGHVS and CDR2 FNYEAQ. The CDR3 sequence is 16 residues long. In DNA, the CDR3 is TGTGCCAGCAGCTTACTTGTAGACATCGTGGGAGAGACCCAGTACTTC. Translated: CASSLLVDIVGETQYF.

The CDR3 protein is CASSLASGGATDTQYF. The CDR3 DNA reads TGTGCCAGCAGCTTAGCGAGCGGGGGGGCCACAGATACGCAGTATTTT. The chain joins TRBV7-9 to TRBJ2-3, with TRBD2 identical over 10 bases. Trimming cost V 0 bases and J 2 bases; bases outside gene matches: 2. This CDR3 has 16 amino acids. From germline, CDR1 is SEHNR and CDR2 FQNEAQ (reference sequence). Supplemented by reference TRBV7-9 and TRBJ2-3, the full variable domain reads DTGVSQNPRHKITKRGQNVTFRCDPISEHNRLYWYRQTLGQGPEFLTYFQNEAQLEKSRLLSDRFSAERPKGSFSTLEIQRTEQGDSAMYLCASSLASGGATDTQYFGPGTRLTVL.

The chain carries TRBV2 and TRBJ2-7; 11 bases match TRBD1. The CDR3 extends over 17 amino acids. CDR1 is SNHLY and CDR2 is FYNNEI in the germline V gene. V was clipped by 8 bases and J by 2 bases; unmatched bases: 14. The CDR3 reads CASETLNRDRGTYEQYF. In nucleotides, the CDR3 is TGTGCCAGCGAAACCCTTAACCGGGACAGGGGGACCTACGAGCAGTACTTC.